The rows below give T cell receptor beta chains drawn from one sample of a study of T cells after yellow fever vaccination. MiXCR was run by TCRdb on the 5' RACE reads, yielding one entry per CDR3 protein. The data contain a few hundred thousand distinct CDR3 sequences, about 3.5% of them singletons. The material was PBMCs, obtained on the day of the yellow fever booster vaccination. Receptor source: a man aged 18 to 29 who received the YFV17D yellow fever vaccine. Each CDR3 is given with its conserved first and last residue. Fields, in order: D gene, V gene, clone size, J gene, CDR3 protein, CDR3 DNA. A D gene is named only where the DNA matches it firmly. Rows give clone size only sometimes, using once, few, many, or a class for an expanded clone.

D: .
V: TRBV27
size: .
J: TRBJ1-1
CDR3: CASSLGARYTEAFF
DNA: TGTGCCAGCAGTTTAGGGGCGCGGTACACTGAAGCTTTCTTT

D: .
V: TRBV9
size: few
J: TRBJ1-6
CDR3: CASAVSWQADSPLHF
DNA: TGTGCCAGCGCGGTGAGCTGGCAGGCCGATTCACCCCTCCACTTT

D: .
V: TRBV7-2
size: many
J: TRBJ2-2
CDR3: CASSRWTVNTGELFF
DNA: TGTGCCAGCAGCCGTTGGACAGTGAACACCGGGGAGCTGTTTTTT

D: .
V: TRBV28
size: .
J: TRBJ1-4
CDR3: CASRETGSIGEKLFF
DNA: TGTGCCAGCAGGGAGACCGGGTCTATAGGGGAAAAACTGTTTTTT

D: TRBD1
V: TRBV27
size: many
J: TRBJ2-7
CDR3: CASSFGTASYEQYF
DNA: TGTGCCAGCAGTTTCGGGACAGCGTCCTACGAGCAGTACTTC

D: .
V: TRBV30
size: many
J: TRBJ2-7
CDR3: CAWRQLGYEQYF
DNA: TGTGCCTGGAGGCAGTTGGGGTACGAGCAGTACTTC

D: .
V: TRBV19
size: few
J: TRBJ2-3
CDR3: CASSMTGTGLNTQYF
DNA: TGTGCCAGTAGTATGACCGGGACGGGTTTGAATACGCAGTATTTT

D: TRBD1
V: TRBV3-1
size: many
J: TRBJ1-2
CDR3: CASRPTGGGYTF
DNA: TGTGCCAGCAGGCCGACAGGGGGTGGCTACACCTTC

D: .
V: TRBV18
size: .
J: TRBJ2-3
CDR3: CASSPSGEDTQYF
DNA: TGTGCCAGCTCACCATCCGGGGAGGATACGCAGTATTTT

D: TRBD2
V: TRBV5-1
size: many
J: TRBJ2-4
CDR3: CASSLVASGVLLAKNIQYF
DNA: TGCGCCAGCAGCTTGGTAGCTAGCGGGGTACTTCTAGCCAAAAACATTCAGTACTTC

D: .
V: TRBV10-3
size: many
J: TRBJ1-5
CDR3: CAISDTRTGGQPQHF
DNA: TGTGCCATCAGTGATACCAGGACCGGGGGTCAGCCCCAGCATTTT

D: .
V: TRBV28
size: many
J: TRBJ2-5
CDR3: CASSYSLGQVTQYF
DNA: TGTGCCAGCAGTTACTCTCTGGGGCAAGTGACCCAGTACTTC

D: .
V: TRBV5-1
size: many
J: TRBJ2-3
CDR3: CASSQGRSGDTQYF
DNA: TGCGCCAGCAGCCAGGGCCGGTCGGGAGATACGCAGTATTTT

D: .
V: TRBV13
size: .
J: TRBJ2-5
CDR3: CASSLEGRLGTQYF
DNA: TGTGCCAGCAGCTTAGAGGGGCGGCTCGGGACCCAGTACTTC

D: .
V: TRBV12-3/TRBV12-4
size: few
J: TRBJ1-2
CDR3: CASSLEGRGSGYTF
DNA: TGTGCCAGCAGTTTGGAGGGTAGGGGTAGCGGCTACACCTTC

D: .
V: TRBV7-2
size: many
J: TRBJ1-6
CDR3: CASSLVPYNSPLHF
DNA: TGTGCCAGCAGCTTAGTTCCTTATAATTCACCCCTCCACTTT